The present T cell receptor beta chain was sequenced within a study of blood T cell repertoires in COVID-19 (TCRdb year 2020). Background on the whole study: Samples from collaborators originated in the United States, Italy and Spain and spanned both the acute and convalescent phases of COVID-19. The material from the prospective study consisted of cDNA or gDNA derived from T cells, B-cell-depleted T cells, or PBMCs. Subjects who had been exposed to COVID-19, were actively infected with it, or had recovered from it provided the deeply sampled blood TCRbeta repertoires that made up the dataset. The repertoires were released in a freely available public database meant as a resource for research on the immune response to SARS-CoV-2. The samples were drawn from two sources: the first 160 participants of the ongoing ImmuneRACE study, and 950 to 1,500 subjects contributed by 6 global collaborators. Sample metadata almost always included a de-identified subject ID, COVID-19 status, age in years and sex. Where available, HLA class I and class II types were obtained from metadata supplied by the sample provider rather than from assay-based typing. What the study reported, not specific to this receptor: How much clinical and demographic metadata was included differed by source and by participant, and the metadata was provided uncurated.

TCRbeta CDR3 regions were amplified from genomic DNA by means of the immunoSEQ Assay, a bias-controlled multiplex PCR. Turning to the authors' computational methods: Nucleated cell counts per sample were estimated from amplification of reference gene primers within the assay. To quantify the absolute abundance of each unique TCRbeta CDR3 rearrangement, sequence reads were collapsed and filtered. For each sample, productive Simpson clonality was calculated as the square root of Simpson's diversity index over productive rearrangements. What TCRdb holds here is the immuneACCESS table cut down to in-frame rearrangements. Part of the clones is not present; checked against another copy, under half of the missing clones reflect an unresolved V gene, and the others are unexplained. The V and J calls and clone size are taken from that table; D and trimming were inferred from the DNA. Here the sample has fewer than 200,000 clones; 80% to 90% occur a single time. Around 1.5% of the sample comes from the top ten.

Collaborating institutions collected whole blood in K2EDTA tubes following their own protocols. For TCRbeta analysis, collaborators shipped samples as frozen whole blood, isolated PBMCs, or DNA extracted from either of those sample types. A word on this clone: Its antigen is still unknown. The record has no base qualities; no much larger clone is one base away.

Input material: peripheral blood. This sequence was found in a woman aged 50 to 60 with acute or convalescent COVID-19.

Here is the DNA: TGTGCCAGTAGTATGGGGGGGCTTTCTGAAGCTTTCTTT. Its protein product is CASSMGGLSEAFF. In this chain, TRBV19 is recombined with TRBJ1-1; TRBD1 is possibly the D segment (6 matching bases). A distance of 11 bases separates the germline ends of V and J, which lose 3 bases and 6 bases respectively. Reading from cysteine to phenylalanine, the CDR3 counts 13 amino acids. CDR3 DNA only is kept here, 39 bases in frame from base 1. CDR1 and CDR2 were assigned from the germline V gene (reference sequence) as LNHDA and SQIVND.